Each of the 4 T cell receptor beta chains below was sequenced from the same sample in a study of blood T cell repertoires in COVID-19. The data were produced by immunoSEQ multiplex PCR, yet TCRdb's version contains in-frame clones alone and is incomplete. Of some 200,000 clones listed, less than 90% are singletons. Input material: peripheral blood. Source of these receptors: a man between 65 and 85 years old with acute or convalescent COVID-19.

The chain joins TRBV20-1 to TRBJ1-1; maybe TRBD1 (5 bases). The CDR3 runs to 11 residues. Germline-derived CDR1 and CDR2 are DFQATT and SNEGSKA (reference sequence). The ends were cut back, 6 bases at V and 9 bases at J, with 14 bases in the middle. In nucleotides, the CDR3 is TGCAGTGCCTTTGGGGAGGGACAAGCTTTCTTT. This gives the protein CSAFGEGQAFF.

The chain is built from TRBV5-1 and TRBJ2-3; TRBD2 matches 11 bases. This CDR3 spans 19 amino acids. Germline trimming cut 2 bases from V and 5 bases from J; bases unmatched to any gene: 16. CDR1 and CDR2 (germline): SGHRS, YFSETQ. As DNA, the CDR3 is TGCGCCAGCAGCTTAAGGGGGCTCCTAGCGGGAGGCGAGGGAGATACGCAGTATTTT. Protein: CASSLRGLLAGGEGDTQYF.

The rearrangement uses TRBV6-5 and TRBJ2-7; D might be TRBD2 (6 bases). Germline V CDR1 and CDR2: MNHEY, SVGAGI. The V gene lost 4 bases and the J gene lost 7 bases, with 14 bases spanning the gap. The CDR3 has 13 amino acids. Here the CDR3 reads CASSFAGPTEQYF. The CDR3 region has the DNA TGTGCCAGCAGTTTCGCGGGGCCTACGGAGCAGTACTTC.

This clone was found a few times. This chain uses TRBV29-1 with TRBJ2-2; 9 bases map to TRBD1. Germline CDR1 SQVTM, CDR2 ANQGSEA. The CDR3 covers 14 residues. Trimming at V came to 8 bases and at J to 5 bases, leaving 9 bases not matched to a gene. CDR3: CSFKGQGGTGELFF. The CDR3, as DNA: TGCAGCTTCAAGGGACAGGGCGGAACCGGGGAGCTGTTTTTT.